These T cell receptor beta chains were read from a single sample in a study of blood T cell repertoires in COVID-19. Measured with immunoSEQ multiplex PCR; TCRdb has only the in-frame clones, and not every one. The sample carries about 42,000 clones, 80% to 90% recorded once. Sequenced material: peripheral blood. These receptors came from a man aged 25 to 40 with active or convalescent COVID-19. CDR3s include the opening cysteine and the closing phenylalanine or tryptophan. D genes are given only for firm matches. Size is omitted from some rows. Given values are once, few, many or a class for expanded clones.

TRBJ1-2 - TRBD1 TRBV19 TGTGCCAGTAGTATCAGGGGGCAGGATGGCTACACCTTC CASSIRGQDGYTF
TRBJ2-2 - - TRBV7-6 TGTGCCAGCAGCTTAGCTGGCGGGAACACCGGGGAGCTGTTTTTT CASSLAGGNTGELFF
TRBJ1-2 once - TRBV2 TGTGCCAGCAGTGAATCTGGCGGAGGCTACACCTTC CASSESGGGYTF
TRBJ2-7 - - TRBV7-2 TGTGCCAGCAGCTCAACTAACCGCGGGGAGCAGTACTTC CASSSTNRGEQYF
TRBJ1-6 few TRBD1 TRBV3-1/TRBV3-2 TGTGCCAGCAGCCTAGGACAGGGGGTTAATTCACCCCTCCACTTT CASSLGQGVNSPLHF
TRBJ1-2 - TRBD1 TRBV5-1 TGCGCCAGCAGCTCGTCCGGGACAGCCAATGGCTACACCTTC CASSSSGTANGYTF
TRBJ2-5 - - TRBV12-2 TGTGCAAGTCGCTTGAAGGACAGGGGCGGTAATAGCGGGAGCGAGGAGACCCAGTACTTC CASRLKDRGGNSGSEETQYF
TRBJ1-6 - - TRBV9 TGTGCCAGCAGCGTAGATGGGGGGGCGAATTCACCCCTCCACTTT CASSVDGGANSPLHF
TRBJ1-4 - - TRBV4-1 TGCGCCAGCAGCCAAGCGCGGGGGGGGCTCTTTTATGGTGAAAAACTGTTTTTT CASSQARGGLFYGEKLFF
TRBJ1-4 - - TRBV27 TGTGCCAGCAGTTTATCGGGGCCCAACCTCGGGTTTTCAACTAATGAAAAACTGTTTTTT CASSLSGPNLGFSTNEKLFF
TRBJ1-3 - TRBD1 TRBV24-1 TGTGCCACCAGTGCGCCATCCGGACAGGGTACGGGGAACACCATATATTTT CATSAPSGQGTGNTIYF
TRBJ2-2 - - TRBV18 TGTGCCAGCTCACGGATCTTCCGGGACAAAAACACCGGGGAGCTGTTTTTT CASSRIFRDKNTGELFF
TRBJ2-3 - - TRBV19 TGTGCCAGTAGATCGACAGGGACTAGCACAGATACGCAGTATTTT CASRSTGTSTDTQYF
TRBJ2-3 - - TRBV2 TGTGCCAGCAGGTATAGAATAGCCCTCTCAGATACGCAGTATTTT CASRYRIALSDTQYF
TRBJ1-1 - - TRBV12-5 TGTGCTAGTGGCTCCCCGGGAGAGAACACTGAAGCTTTCTTT CASGSPGENTEAFF
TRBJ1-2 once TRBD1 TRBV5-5 TGTGCCAGCAGCTTGGGGACAGGGCCGCACTATGGCTACACCTTC CASSLGTGPHYGYTF
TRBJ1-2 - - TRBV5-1 TGCGCCAGCAGGATATTAAACAGGGACGGCTACACCTTC CASRILNRDGYTF
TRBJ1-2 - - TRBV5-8 TGTGCCAGCAGCTTGAAGTATGGGCACTATGGCTACACCTTC CASSLKYGHYGYTF
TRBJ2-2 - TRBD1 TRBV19 TGTGCCAGTAGCCCGACAGGGTTTGGCACCGGGGAGCTGTTTTTT CASSPTGFGTGELFF
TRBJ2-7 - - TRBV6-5 TGTGCCAGCAGGAGGGTAGGAGGGCCCTACGAGCAGTACTTC CASRRVGGPYEQYF